This T cell receptor (beta chain) was sequenced during a study of blood T cell repertoires in COVID-19. Study as a whole: The origin of the acute and convalescent COVID-19 samples was the United States, Italy and Spain.

CDR3 length: 15 residues. The V end lost 6 bases, the J end lost 2 bases, and 15 bases lay between the germline ends. Germline CDR1 and CDR2: MNHNY and SVGAGI (reference sequence). How the authors handled the data: Estimates of nucleated cell counts were drawn from the amplification of reference gene primers. TCRdb's table, derived via immunoSEQ multiplex PCR, lists solely in-frame clones and lacks some. V, J and clone size were drawn from that table, and D and trimming were deduced from the DNA. The table records about 76,000 clones, around nine tenths of them present only once. The sample consisted of peripheral blood. The chain is built from TRBV6-6 and TRBJ2-3, with D tentatively TRBD2 (5 bases). The origin of this receptor is a man aged 30 to 45 with acute or convalescent COVID-19. The CDR3, as DNA: TGTGCCAGCAGCCCGCGGGTTACCGTCACAGATACGCAGTATTTT. Its translation: CASSPRVTVTDTQYF.